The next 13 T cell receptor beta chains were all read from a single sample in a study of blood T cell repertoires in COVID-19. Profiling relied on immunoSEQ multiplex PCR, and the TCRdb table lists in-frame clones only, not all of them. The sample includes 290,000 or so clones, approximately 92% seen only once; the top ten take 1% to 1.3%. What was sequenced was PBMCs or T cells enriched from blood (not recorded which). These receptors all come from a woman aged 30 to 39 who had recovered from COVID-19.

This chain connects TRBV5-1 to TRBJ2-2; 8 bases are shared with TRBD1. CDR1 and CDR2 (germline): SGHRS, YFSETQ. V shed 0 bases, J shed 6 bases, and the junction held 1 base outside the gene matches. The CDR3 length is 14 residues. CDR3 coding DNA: TGCGCCAGCAGCTTGGGGACAGGGTCCGGGGAGCTGTTTTTT. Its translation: CASSLGTGSGELFF.

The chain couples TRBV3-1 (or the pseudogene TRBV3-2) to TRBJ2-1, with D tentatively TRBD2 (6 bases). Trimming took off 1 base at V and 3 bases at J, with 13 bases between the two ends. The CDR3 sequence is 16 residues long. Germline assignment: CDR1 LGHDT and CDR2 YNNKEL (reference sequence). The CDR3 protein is CASSQGAGSYYNEQFF. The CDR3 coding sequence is TGTGCCAGCAGCCAAGGGGCGGGAAGCTACTACAATGAGCAGTTCTTC.

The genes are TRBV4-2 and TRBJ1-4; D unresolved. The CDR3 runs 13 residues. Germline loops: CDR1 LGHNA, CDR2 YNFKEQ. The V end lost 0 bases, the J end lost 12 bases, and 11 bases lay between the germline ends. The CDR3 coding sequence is TGTGCCAGCAGCCAAGAAACAGTCGTAGAACTGTTTTTT. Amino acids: CASSQETVVELFF.

This CDR3 reads CASSPDRGRTEAFF. The CDR3 bases are TGTGCCAGCAGCCCAGACAGGGGGCGGACTGAAGCTTTCTTT. The chain joins TRBV7-9 to TRBJ1-1; 10 bases map to TRBD1. J was trimmed by 5 bases and V by 5 bases; bases with no gene match: 5. Germline CDR1 SEHNR, CDR2 FQNEAQ (reference sequence). The length of the CDR3 is 14 residues.

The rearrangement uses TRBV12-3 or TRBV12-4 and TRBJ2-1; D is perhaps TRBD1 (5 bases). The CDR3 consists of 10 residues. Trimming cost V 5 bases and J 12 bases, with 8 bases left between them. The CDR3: CASSQGVQFF. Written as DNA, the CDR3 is TGTGCCAGCAGTCAAGGGGTGCAGTTCTTC.

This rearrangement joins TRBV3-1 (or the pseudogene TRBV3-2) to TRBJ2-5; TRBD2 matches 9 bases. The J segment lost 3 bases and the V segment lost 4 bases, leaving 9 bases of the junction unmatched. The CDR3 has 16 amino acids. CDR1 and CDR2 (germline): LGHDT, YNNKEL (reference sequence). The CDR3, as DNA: TGTGCCAGCAGCCCTCCATTAGCGGGAGAGGAAGAGACCCAGTACTTC. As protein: CASSPPLAGEEETQYF.

The CDR3 DNA is TGTGCCAGCCTCTTTGACAGGGGGAACACCGGGGAGCTGTTTTTT. Protein product: CASLFDRGNTGELFF. The chain recombines TRBV18 with TRBJ2-2; 8 bases map to TRBD1. The CDR3 has 15 amino acids. The germline gives CDR1 KGHSH, CDR2 LQKENI. Losses at the gene ends were 8 bases for V and 1 base for J; bases not matched to a gene: 6.

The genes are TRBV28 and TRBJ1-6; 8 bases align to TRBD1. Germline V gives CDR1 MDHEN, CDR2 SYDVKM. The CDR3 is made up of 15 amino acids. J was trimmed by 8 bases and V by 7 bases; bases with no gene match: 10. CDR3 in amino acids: CASIEDRAVHSPLHF. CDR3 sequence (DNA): TGTGCCAGCATCGAGGACAGGGCAGTTCATTCACCCCTCCACTTT.

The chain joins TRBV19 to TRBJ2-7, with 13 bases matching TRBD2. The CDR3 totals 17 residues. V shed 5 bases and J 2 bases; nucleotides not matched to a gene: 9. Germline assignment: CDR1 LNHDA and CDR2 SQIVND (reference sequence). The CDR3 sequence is CASSPHLTSGRTYEQYF. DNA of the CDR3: TGTGCCAGTAGTCCCCACCTGACTAGCGGGAGGACCTACGAGCAGTACTTC.

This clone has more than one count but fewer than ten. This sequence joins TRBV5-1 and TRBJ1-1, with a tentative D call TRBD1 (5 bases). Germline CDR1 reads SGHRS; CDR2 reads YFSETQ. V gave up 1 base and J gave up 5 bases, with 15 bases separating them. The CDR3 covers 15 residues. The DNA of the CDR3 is TGCGCCAGCAGCTTGCCCGGCTCAGGGTTGACTGAAGCTTTCTTT. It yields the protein CASSLPGSGLTEAFF.

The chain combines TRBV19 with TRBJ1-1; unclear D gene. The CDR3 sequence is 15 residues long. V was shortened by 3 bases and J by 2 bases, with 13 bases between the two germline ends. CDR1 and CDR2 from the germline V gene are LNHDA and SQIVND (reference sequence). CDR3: CASSMEGAINTEAFF. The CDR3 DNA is TGTGCCAGTAGTATGGAGGGCGCAATCAACACTGAAGCTTTCTTT.

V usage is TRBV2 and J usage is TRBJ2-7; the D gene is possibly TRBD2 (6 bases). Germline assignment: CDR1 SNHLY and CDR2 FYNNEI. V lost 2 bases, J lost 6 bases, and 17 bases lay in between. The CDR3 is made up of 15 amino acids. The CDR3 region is CASSESLRLRGEQYF. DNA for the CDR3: TGTGCCAGCAGTGAATCCCTAAGGTTGCGGGGCGAGCAGTACTTC.

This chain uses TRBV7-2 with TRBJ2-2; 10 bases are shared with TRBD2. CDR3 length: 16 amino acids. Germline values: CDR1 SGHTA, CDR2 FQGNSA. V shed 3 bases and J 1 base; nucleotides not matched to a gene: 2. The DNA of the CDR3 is TGTGCCAGCAGCTTTACTAGCGGGGTGAACACCGGGGAGCTGTTTTTT. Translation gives CASSFTSGVNTGELFF.